A selection of T cell receptor beta chains follows, all from one sample in a study of cytomegalovirus exposure and HLA in healthy donors. Produced via immunoSEQ multiplex PCR; TCRdb's table is partial and in-frame only. Of about 140,000 clones in the sample, about 80% were seen once. The sample consisted of PBMCs. The receptors come from a male donor in good health and CMV-seronegative. Each CDR3 is given with its conserved first and last residue.

TRBJ2-7 | TRBV5-4 | CASSLLIGTGFYEQYF
TRBJ2-2 | TRBV27 | CASAWGQDGELFF
TRBJ2-7 | TRBV27 | CASSPGYRDDYEQYF
TRBJ1-2 | TRBV4-3 | CASSRRQGWNGYTF
TRBJ2-2 | TRBV29-1 | CSATNRDTGELFF
TRBJ2-4 | TRBV7-3 | CASSDSDRNIQYF
TRBJ2-5 | TRBV5-1 | CASSFLAGGPQETQYF
TRBJ2-2 | TRBV5-1 | CASSGGDFSGELFF
TRBJ1-5 | TRBV7-2 | CASSLGRSPNQPQHF
TRBJ2-1 | TRBV30 | CAWSIGTGGNEQFF
TRBJ1-2 | TRBV4-2 | CASSHPRGSDYGYTF
TRBJ1-4 | TRBV5-1 | CASSLAPQGTTTEKLFF
TRBJ2-3 | TRBV7-9 | CASSLTVVGGTDTQYF
TRBJ2-7 | TRBV7-2 | CASSFSVWTINYEQYF
TRBJ2-6 | TRBV5-4 | CASWEGGYGANGLTF
TRBJ2-1 | TRBV9 | CASSVSGRGAEQFF
TRBJ1-1 | TRBV4-2 | CASSQSEGEAFF
TRBJ1-4 | TRBV7-9 | CASSQGGTNEKLFF
TRBJ1-2 | TRBV2 | CASSNPSGSSIGYTF
TRBJ1-4 | TRBV29-1 | CSVELSGQHNEKLFF
TRBJ2-7 | TRBV11-2 | CASSPGTGSYEQYF
TRBJ1-2 | TRBV5-4 | CASSLGDRDNYGYTF
TRBJ2-2 | TRBV6-1 | CASTKNLVGELFF
TRBJ1-2 | TRBV19 | CASSMGGQGTRNYGYTF
TRBJ2-6 | TRBV11-2 | CASSSQTGVSGANVLTF
TRBJ2-2 | TRBV5-5 | CASSRGANTGELFF
TRBJ1-2 | TRBV5-4 | CASSFRGVYGYTF
TRBJ1-1 | TRBV9 | CASSEGQQNTEAFF
TRBJ2-1 | TRBV6-6 | CASSFPRGQLSNEQFF
TRBJ2-2 | TRBV2 | CASSAGTGGRGAGELFF
TRBJ1-5 | TRBV4-2 | CASSQEGRTGYQPQHF
TRBJ2-6 | TRBV2 | CASLRRGGFGRSGANVLTF
TRBJ2-7 | TRBV9 | CASSVVGNSYEQYF
TRBJ2-1 | TRBV5-5 | CASSLFNHPSGQFF
TRBJ2-2 | TRBV9 | CASRETGNSGELFF
TRBJ1-1 | TRBV2 | CASSVRQGDTEAFF
TRBJ2-5 | TRBV28 | CASSTGLAGVGETQYF
TRBJ2-3 | TRBV9 | CASSVSGGGGADTQYF
TRBJ1-4 | TRBV19 | CASKRPGTGNEKLFF
TRBJ1-5 | TRBV7-9 | CSSSKTGGGPQHF
TRBJ1-2 | TRBV27 | CASRKQSNNYGYTF
TRBJ2-1 | TRBV9 | CASSVTAGSNSYNEQFF
TRBJ1-2 | TRBV7-2 | CASSSQTGGYGYTF
TRBJ2-5 | TRBV7-2 | CASSFRETQYF
TRBJ2-1 | TRBV7-9 | CASSPLWTGVLNEQFF
TRBJ1-1 | TRBV7-2 | CASSFWGGHPSFF
TRBJ1-1 | TRBV4-1 | CASSAGGTLGAFF
TRBJ1-1 | TRBV6-6 | CASSYPTGVNTEAFF
TRBJ2-5 | TRBV2 | CASSELLQGQETQYF
TRBJ1-2 | TRBV27 | CASSPGPLTGYSYGYTF
TRBJ1-1 | TRBV4-2 | CASSQARDRETEAFF
TRBJ2-1 | TRBV11-2 | CASRRTGLYNEQFF
TRBJ2-7 | TRBV10-1 | CASSEGGSYEQYF
TRBJ1-1 | TRBV11-3 | CASSEGVSTEAFF
TRBJ1-5 | TRBV27 | CASSLTPGQGHQPQHF